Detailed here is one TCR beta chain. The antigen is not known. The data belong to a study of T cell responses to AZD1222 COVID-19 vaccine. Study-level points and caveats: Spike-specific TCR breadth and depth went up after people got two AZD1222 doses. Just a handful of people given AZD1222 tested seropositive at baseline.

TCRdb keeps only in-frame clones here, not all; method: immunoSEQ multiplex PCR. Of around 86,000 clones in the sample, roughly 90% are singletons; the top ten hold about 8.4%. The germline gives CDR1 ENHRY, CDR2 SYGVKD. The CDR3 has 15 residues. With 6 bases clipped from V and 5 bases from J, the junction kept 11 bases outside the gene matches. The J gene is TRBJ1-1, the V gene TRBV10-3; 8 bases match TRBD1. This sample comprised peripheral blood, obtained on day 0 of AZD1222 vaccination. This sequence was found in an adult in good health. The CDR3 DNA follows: TGTGCCATCAGCTCTGATCAGGGGGCAGGGACTGAAGCTTTCTTT. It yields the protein CAISSDQGAGTEAFF.